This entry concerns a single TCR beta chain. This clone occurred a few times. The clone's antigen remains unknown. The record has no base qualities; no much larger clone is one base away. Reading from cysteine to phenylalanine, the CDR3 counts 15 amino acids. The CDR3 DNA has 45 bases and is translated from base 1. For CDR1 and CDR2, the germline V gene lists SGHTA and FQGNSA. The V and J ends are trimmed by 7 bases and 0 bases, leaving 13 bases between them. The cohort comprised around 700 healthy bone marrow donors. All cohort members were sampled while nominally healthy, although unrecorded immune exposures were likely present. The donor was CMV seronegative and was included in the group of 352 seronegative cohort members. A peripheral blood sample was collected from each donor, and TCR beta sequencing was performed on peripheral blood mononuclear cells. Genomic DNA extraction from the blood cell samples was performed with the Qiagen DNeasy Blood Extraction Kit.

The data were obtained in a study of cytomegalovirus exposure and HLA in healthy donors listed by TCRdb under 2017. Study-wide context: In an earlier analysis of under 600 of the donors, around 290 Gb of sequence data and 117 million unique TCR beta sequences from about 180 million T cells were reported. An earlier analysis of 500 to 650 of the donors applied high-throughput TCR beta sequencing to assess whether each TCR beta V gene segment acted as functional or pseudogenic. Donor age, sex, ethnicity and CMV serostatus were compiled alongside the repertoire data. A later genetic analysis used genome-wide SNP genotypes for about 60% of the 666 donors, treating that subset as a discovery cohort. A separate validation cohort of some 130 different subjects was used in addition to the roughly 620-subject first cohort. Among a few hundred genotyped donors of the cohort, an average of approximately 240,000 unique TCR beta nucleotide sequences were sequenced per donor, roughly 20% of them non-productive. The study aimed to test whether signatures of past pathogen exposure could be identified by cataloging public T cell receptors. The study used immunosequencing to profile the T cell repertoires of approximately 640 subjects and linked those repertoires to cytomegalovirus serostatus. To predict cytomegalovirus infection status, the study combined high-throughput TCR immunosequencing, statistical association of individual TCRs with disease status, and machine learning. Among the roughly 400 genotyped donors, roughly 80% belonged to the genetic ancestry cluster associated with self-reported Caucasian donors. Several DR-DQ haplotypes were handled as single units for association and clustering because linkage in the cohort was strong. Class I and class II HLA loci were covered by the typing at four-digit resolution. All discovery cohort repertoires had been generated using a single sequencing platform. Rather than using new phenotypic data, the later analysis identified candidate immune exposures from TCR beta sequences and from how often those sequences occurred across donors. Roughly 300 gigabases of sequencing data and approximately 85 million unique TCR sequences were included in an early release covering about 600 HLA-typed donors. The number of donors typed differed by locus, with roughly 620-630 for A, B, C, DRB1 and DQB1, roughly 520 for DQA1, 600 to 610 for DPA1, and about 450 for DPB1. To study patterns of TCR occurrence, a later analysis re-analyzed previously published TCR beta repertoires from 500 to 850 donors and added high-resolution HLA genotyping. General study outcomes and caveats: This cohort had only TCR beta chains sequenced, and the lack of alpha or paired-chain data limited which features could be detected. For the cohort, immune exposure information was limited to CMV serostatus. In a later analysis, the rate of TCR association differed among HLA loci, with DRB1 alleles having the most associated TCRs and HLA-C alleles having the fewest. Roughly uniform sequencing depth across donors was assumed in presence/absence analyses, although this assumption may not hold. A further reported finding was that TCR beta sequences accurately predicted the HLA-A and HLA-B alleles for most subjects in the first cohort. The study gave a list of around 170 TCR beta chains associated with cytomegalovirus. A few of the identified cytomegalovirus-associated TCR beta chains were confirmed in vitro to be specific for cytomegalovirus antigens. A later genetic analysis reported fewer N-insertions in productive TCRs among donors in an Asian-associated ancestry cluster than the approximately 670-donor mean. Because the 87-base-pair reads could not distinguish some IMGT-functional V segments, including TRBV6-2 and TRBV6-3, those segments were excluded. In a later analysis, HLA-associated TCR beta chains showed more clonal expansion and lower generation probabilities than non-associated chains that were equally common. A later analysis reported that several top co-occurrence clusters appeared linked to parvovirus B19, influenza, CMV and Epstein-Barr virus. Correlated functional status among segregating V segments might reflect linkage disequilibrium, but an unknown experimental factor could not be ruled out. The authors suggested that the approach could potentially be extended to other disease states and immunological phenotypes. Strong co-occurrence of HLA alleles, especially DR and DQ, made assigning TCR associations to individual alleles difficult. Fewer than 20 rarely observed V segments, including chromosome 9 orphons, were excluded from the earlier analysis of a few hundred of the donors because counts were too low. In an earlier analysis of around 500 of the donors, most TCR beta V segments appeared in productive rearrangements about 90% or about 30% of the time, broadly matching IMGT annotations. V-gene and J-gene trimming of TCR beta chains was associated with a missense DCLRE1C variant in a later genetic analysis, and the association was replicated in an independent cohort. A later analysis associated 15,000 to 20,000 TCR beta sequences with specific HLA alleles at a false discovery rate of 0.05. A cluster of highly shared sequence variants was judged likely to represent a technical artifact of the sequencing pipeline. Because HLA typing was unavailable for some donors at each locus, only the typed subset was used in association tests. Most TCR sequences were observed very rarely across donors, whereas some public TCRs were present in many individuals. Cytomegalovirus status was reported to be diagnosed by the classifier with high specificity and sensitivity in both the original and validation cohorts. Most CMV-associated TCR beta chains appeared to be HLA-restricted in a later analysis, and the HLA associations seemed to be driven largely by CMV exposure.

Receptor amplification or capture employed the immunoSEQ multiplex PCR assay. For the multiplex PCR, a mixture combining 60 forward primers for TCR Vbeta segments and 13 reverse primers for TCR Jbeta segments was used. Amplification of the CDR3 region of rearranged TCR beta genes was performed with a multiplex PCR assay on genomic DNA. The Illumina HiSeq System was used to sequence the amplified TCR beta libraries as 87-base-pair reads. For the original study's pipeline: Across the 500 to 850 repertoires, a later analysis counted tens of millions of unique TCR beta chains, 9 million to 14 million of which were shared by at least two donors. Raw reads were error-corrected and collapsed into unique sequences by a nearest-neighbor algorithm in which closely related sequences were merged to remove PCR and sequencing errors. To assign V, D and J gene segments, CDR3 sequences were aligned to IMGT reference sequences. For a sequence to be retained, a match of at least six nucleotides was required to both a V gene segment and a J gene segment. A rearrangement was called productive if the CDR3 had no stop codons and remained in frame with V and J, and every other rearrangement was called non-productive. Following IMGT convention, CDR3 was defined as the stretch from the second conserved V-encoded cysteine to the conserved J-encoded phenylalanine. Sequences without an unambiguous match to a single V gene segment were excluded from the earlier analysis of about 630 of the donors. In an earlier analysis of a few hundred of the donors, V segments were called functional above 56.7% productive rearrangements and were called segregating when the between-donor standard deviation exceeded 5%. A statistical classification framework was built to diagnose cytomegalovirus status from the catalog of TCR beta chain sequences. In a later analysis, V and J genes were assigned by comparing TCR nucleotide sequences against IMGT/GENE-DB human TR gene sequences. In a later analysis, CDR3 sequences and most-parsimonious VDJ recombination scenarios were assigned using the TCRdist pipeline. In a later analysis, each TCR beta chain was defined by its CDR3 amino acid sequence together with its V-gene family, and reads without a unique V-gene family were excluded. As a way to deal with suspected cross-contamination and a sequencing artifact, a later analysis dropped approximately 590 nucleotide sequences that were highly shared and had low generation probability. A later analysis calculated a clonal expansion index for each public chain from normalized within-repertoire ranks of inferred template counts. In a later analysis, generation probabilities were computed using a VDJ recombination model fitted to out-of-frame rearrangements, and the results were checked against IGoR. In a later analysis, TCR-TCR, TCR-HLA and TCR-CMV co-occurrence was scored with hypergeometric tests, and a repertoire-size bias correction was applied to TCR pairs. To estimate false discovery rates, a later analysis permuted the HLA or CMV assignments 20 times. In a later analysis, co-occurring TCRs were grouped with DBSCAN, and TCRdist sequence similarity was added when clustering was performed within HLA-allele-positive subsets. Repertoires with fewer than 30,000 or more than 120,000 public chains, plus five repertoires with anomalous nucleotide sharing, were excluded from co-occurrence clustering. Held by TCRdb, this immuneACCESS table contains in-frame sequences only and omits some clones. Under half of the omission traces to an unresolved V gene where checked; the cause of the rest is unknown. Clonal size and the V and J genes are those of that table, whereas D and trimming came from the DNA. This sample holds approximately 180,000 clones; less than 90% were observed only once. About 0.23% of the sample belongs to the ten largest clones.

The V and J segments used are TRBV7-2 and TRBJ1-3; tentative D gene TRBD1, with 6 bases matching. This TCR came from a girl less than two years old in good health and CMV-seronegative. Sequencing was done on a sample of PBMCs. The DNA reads TGTGCCAGCACCGTACCGGGACACTCTGGAAACACCATATATTTT. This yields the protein CASTVPGHSGNTIYF. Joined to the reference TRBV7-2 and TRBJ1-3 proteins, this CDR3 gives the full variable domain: GAGVSQSPSNKVTEKGKDVELRCDPISGHTALYWYRQSLGQGLEFLIYFQGNSAPDKSGLPSDRFSAERTGGSVSTLTIQRTQQEDSAVYLCASTVPGHSGNTIYFGEGSWLTVV.